This T cell receptor (beta chain) was retrieved from a study of T cell repertoires in cytomegalovirus infection. At the level of the study: CMV epitopes that were recently identified and HLA-C-restricted were used alongside well-studied HLA-B-restricted ones. Public TCR beta signatures provided an indication of both CMV infection and a matching HLA type.

TCRdb redid the calling of the reads with MiXCR, one entry per CDR3 protein. The repertoire includes approximately 910,000 distinct CDR3 sequences, about a third of them detected once, and roughly 13% sits in the top ten. This clonotype was detected ten times or more. The antigen is unknown. General study points: The ex vivo response was dominated by HLA-C-restricted CMV-specific TCR beta clonotypes.

This clonotype originated in a human donor in good health (CMV status not recorded). Some clones in this sample may be carry-over from other donors' samples. The sample in question was cultured CD8+ T cells from PBMCs, obtained from culture after CMV antigen stimulation.

CDR3 sequence (DNA): TGCGCCAGCAGCCTTCAACCCGACAGGGACCCTGAAGCTTTCTTT. Translating it yields CASSLQPDRDPEAFF. The chain uses TRBV5-1 and TRBJ1-1, with 7 bases aligning to TRBD1. The CDR3 length is 15 residues. V lost 4 bases to trimming and J lost 6 bases; unmatched junction nucleotides: 12. The germline V gene has CDR1 SGHRS and CDR2 YFSETQ.